Sequencing of this T cell receptor (beta chain) was carried out in a study of early T cells in non-severe SARS-CoV-2 infection. The V and J ends lost 3 bases and 4 bases respectively, with 11 bases between them. Germline CDR1 and CDR2: SGHRS and YFSETQ. The CDR3 totals 15 residues. TCRdb re-derived calls from the 5' RACE reads in MiXCR, one entry per CDR3 protein. The repertoire holds approximately 47,000 distinct CDR3 sequences, about 6% seen once, with under 9% in the top ten. Sequences were derived from whole blood, sampled at baseline. This chain connects TRBV5-1 to TRBJ2-6; D remains ambiguous. This receptor was identified in an adult who was a healthcare worker with PCR-confirmed SARS-CoV-2 infection or an uninfected control (not recorded which). CDR3 nucleotide sequence: TGCGCCAGCAGCTGGCAGCCAATGGGGGCCAACGTCCTGACTTTC. Amino acids: CASSWQPMGANVLTF.